This is a list of T cell receptor beta chains from one sample in a study of cytomegalovirus exposure and HLA in healthy donors. Libraries were prepared by immunoSEQ multiplex PCR; TCRdb keeps only in-frame clonotypes and omits some of them. In the table there are fewer than 100,000 clones, around 80% of which are singletons. Sequencing used PBMCs. These receptors were taken from a male donor in good health and CMV-seronegative. Each CDR3 is given with its conserved first and last residue. Fields, in order: CDR3 protein, CDR3 DNA, J gene, V gene, D gene, clone size. The D gene is left open where the match is weak. Some rows have no size entry. The others give once, few or many, or a class for an expanded clone.

cdr3_aa: CSVEPSSSEQFF; cdr3_nt: TGCAGCGTTGAACCCAGTAGCAGTGAGCAGTTCTTC; j_call: TRBJ2-1; v_call: TRBV29-1; d_call: -; clone_size: few
cdr3_aa: CASTRNWGHSETQYF; cdr3_nt: TGTGCCAGTACCCGAAATTGGGGGCATTCGGAGACCCAGTACTTC; j_call: TRBJ2-5; v_call: TRBV19; d_call: -; clone_size: -
cdr3_aa: CASSIDQRGQETQYF; cdr3_nt: TGTGCCAGTAGTATAGATCAAAGGGGACAGGAGACCCAGTACTTC; j_call: TRBJ2-5; v_call: TRBV19; d_call: TRBD1; clone_size: -
cdr3_aa: CANSSTGGRQPQHF; cdr3_nt: TGTGCCAACAGCTCAACAGGGGGCAGGCAGCCCCAGCATTTT; j_call: TRBJ1-5; v_call: TRBV7-8; d_call: TRBD1; clone_size: -
cdr3_aa: CASSVGQGGKNIQYF; cdr3_nt: TGTGCCAGCAGCGTGGGACAGGGGGGCAAAAACATTCAGTACTTC; j_call: TRBJ2-4; v_call: TRBV7-2; d_call: TRBD1; clone_size: -
cdr3_aa: CASSSGRAETQYF; cdr3_nt: TGTGCCAGCAGTAGCGGGAGGGCAGAGACCCAGTACTTC; j_call: TRBJ2-5; v_call: TRBV6-1; d_call: TRBD2; clone_size: -
cdr3_aa: CASRGQNKNNYGYTF; cdr3_nt: TGTGCCAGTAGGGGACAGAACAAAAATAACTATGGCTACACCTTC; j_call: TRBJ1-2; v_call: TRBV6-6; d_call: TRBD1; clone_size: -
cdr3_aa: CASRQGANYGYPF; cdr3_nt: TGTGCCAGCCGACAGGGTGCGAACTATGGCTACCCCTTC; j_call: TRBJ1-2; v_call: TRBV27; d_call: TRBD1; clone_size: -
cdr3_aa: CSVRAQGGLAGGPLLYEQYF; cdr3_nt: TGCAGCGTCAGGGCTCAGGGTGGACTAGCGGGAGGGCCTTTGCTCTACGAGCAGTACTTC; j_call: TRBJ2-7; v_call: TRBV29-1; d_call: TRBD2; clone_size: -
cdr3_aa: CASSVDSGLDQPQHF; cdr3_nt: TGTGCCAGCAGCGTAGACTCAGGGTTGGATCAGCCCCAGCATTTT; j_call: TRBJ1-5; v_call: TRBV7-2; d_call: -; clone_size: -
cdr3_aa: CAWTWTGGETQYF; cdr3_nt: TGTGCCTGGACCTGGACGGGGGGGGAGACCCAGTACTTC; j_call: TRBJ2-5; v_call: TRBV30; d_call: TRBD2; clone_size: -
cdr3_aa: CASSQPGLAGGEQYF; cdr3_nt: TGTGCCAGCTCACAACCGGGACTAGCGGGAGGGGAGCAGTACTTC; j_call: TRBJ2-7; v_call: TRBV18; d_call: TRBD2; clone_size: -
cdr3_aa: CASSPQGLNQPQHF; cdr3_nt: TGCGCCAGCAGCCCGCAGGGTCTGAATCAGCCCCAGCATTTT; j_call: TRBJ1-5; v_call: TRBV5-1; d_call: -; clone_size: -
cdr3_aa: CASSVASGPSTDTQYF; cdr3_nt: TGTGCCAGCAGCGTAGCCAGCGGTCCTAGCACAGATACGCAGTATTTT; j_call: TRBJ2-3; v_call: TRBV9; d_call: -; clone_size: few
cdr3_aa: CASSSRLAGGEDTQYF; cdr3_nt: TGTGCCAGCAGCTCCCGACTAGCGGGAGGGGAAGATACGCAGTATTTT; j_call: TRBJ2-3; v_call: TRBV7-6; d_call: TRBD2; clone_size: -
cdr3_aa: CASSYSTAGGYGYTF; cdr3_nt: TGTGCCAGCAGTTACTCAACCGCCGGGGGGTATGGCTACACCTTC; j_call: TRBJ1-2; v_call: TRBV6-5; d_call: -; clone_size: -
cdr3_aa: CASSFPDRQSYGYTF; cdr3_nt: TGTGCCAGCAGTTTTCCCGACAGACAATCTTATGGCTACACCTTC; j_call: TRBJ1-2; v_call: TRBV28; d_call: -; clone_size: -
cdr3_aa: CAWRHTGVRNTEAFF; cdr3_nt: TGTGCCTGGAGACACACAGGGGTAAGGAACACTGAAGCTTTCTTT; j_call: TRBJ1-1; v_call: TRBV30; d_call: TRBD1; clone_size: -
cdr3_aa: CASSEAGDRGGNTIYF; cdr3_nt: TGTGCCAGCAGTGAAGCGGGGGACAGGGGAGGAAACACCATATATTTT; j_call: TRBJ1-3; v_call: TRBV2; d_call: TRBD1; clone_size: -
cdr3_aa: CASSLSRNEQFF; cdr3_nt: TGTGCCAGCAGCTTGTCCCGCAATGAGCAGTTCTTC; j_call: TRBJ2-1; v_call: TRBV5-4; d_call: -; clone_size: -
cdr3_aa: CSSSLPNLRGEQYF; cdr3_nt: TGTTCCAGCAGCTTACCAAACCTCCGCGGCGAGCAGTACTTC; j_call: TRBJ2-7; v_call: TRBV7-9; d_call: -; clone_size: -
cdr3_aa: CAGRQGAGGYPF; cdr3_nt: TGTGCCGGGAGACAGGGGGCTGGTGGCTACCCCTTC; j_call: TRBJ1-2; v_call: TRBV6-1; d_call: TRBD1; clone_size: -
cdr3_aa: CASSMSRGNEQYF; cdr3_nt: TGTGCCAGTAGTATGTCCCGAGGGAACGAGCAGTACTTC; j_call: TRBJ2-7; v_call: TRBV19; d_call: -; clone_size: -
cdr3_aa: CASSETRGSTEAFF; cdr3_nt: TGTGCCAGCAGTGAAACCCGAGGGAGCACTGAAGCTTTCTTT; j_call: TRBJ1-1; v_call: TRBV6-1; d_call: -; clone_size: -
cdr3_aa: CASSWTGGTEAFF; cdr3_nt: TGTGCCAGCTCTTGGACAGGGGGCACTGAAGCTTTCTTT; j_call: TRBJ1-1; v_call: TRBV7-6; d_call: TRBD1; clone_size: -
cdr3_aa: CASSQFGVETDTQYF; cdr3_nt: TGTGCCAGCAGCCAATTCGGGGTTGAAACAGATACGCAGTATTTT; j_call: TRBJ2-3; v_call: TRBV14; d_call: -; clone_size: -
cdr3_aa: CASSQGTDGISGANVLTF; cdr3_nt: TGCGCCAGCAGCCAAGGGACAGACGGTATCTCTGGGGCCAACGTCCTGACTTTC; j_call: TRBJ2-6; v_call: TRBV4-1; d_call: -; clone_size: -
cdr3_aa: CASSPLGHNNQPQHF; cdr3_nt: TGTGCCAGTAGTCCCCTCGGACACAACAATCAGCCCCAGCATTTT; j_call: TRBJ1-5; v_call: TRBV19; d_call: -; clone_size: -
cdr3_aa: CAWSGPGTSGGEETQYF; cdr3_nt: TGTGCCTGGAGTGGCCCCGGGACTAGCGGGGGGGAAGAGACGCAGTATTTT; j_call: TRBJ2-3; v_call: TRBV30; d_call: TRBD2; clone_size: few
cdr3_aa: CASSLDLQGSFYEQYF; cdr3_nt: TGTGCCAGCAGCTTGGACCTACAGGGGAGCTTCTACGAGCAGTACTTC; j_call: TRBJ2-7; v_call: TRBV5-4; d_call: TRBD1; clone_size: -
cdr3_aa: CASSERRGYEQYF; cdr3_nt: TGTGCCAGCAGTGAAAGGAGGGGCTACGAGCAGTACTTC; j_call: TRBJ2-7; v_call: TRBV2; d_call: -; clone_size: -
cdr3_aa: CASSGYSEAFF; cdr3_nt: TGTGCCAGCAGTGGGTACTCTGAAGCTTTCTTT; j_call: TRBJ1-1; v_call: TRBV2; d_call: -; clone_size: -
cdr3_aa: CASSQDNYEQYF; cdr3_nt: TGTGCCAGCAGCCAGGACAACTACGAGCAGTACTTC; j_call: TRBJ2-7; v_call: TRBV2; d_call: -; clone_size: -
cdr3_aa: CSVERTYRYPF; cdr3_nt: TGCAGCGTTGAACGAACTTATCGCTACCCCTTC; j_call: TRBJ1-2; v_call: TRBV29-1; d_call: -; clone_size: -
cdr3_aa: CASSESGATNEKLFF; cdr3_nt: TGCGCCAGCAGCGAGTCCGGGGCAACTAATGAAAAACTGTTTTTT; j_call: TRBJ1-4; v_call: TRBV5-1; d_call: -; clone_size: -
cdr3_aa: CASSLAGQGAREQYF; cdr3_nt: TGTGCCAGCAGTTTAGCGGGACAGGGGGCGCGTGAGCAGTACTTC; j_call: TRBJ2-7; v_call: TRBV27; d_call: TRBD1; clone_size: -
cdr3_aa: CASAGFTEAFF; cdr3_nt: TGTGCCAGCGCGGGGTTCACTGAAGCTTTCTTT; j_call: TRBJ1-1; v_call: TRBV7-9; d_call: -; clone_size: -
cdr3_aa: CASSLGQVDEQFF; cdr3_nt: TGTGCCAGTAGTCTGGGACAGGTTGATGAGCAGTTCTTC; j_call: TRBJ2-1; v_call: TRBV19; d_call: TRBD1; clone_size: -
cdr3_aa: CASSFPGQIEKLFF; cdr3_nt: TGTGCCAGCAGCTTCCCGGGACAGATTGAAAAACTGTTTTTT; j_call: TRBJ1-4; v_call: TRBV5-6; d_call: TRBD1; clone_size: -
cdr3_aa: CASSLTGEASYEQYF; cdr3_nt: TGCGCCAGCAGCTTGACTGGGGAGGCCTCCTACGAGCAGTACTTC; j_call: TRBJ2-7; v_call: TRBV5-1; d_call: -; clone_size: once
cdr3_aa: CASSLRSGTRNNEQFF; cdr3_nt: TGCGCCAGCAGCTTGCGTTCCGGGACACGAAACAATGAGCAGTTCTTC; j_call: TRBJ2-1; v_call: TRBV5-1; d_call: -; clone_size: -
cdr3_aa: CASSLRDRAHGYTF; cdr3_nt: TGTGCCAGCAGCTTGCGGGACAGGGCCCATGGCTACACCTTC; j_call: TRBJ1-2; v_call: TRBV7-9; d_call: TRBD1; clone_size: -
cdr3_aa: CASSAQGNGLGEQYF; cdr3_nt: TGTGCCAGCAGCGCACAGGGGAATGGGCTGGGCGAGCAGTACTTC; j_call: TRBJ2-7; v_call: TRBV6-1; d_call: TRBD1; clone_size: -
cdr3_aa: CASSYGGTEIYQPQNF; cdr3_nt: TGTGCCAGCAGTTACGGCGGGACAGAAATTTATCAGCCCCAGAATTTT; j_call: TRBJ1-5; v_call: TRBV6-6; d_call: TRBD1; clone_size: once
cdr3_aa: CASSLTGTAEQFF; cdr3_nt: TGTGCCAGCAGTTTAACCGGGACTGCGGAGCAGTTCTTC; j_call: TRBJ2-1; v_call: TRBV28; d_call: -; clone_size: -
cdr3_aa: CASSRQGGTEAFF; cdr3_nt: TGTGCCAGCAGTCGACAGGGGGGGACTGAAGCTTTCTTT; j_call: TRBJ1-1; v_call: TRBV2; d_call: TRBD1; clone_size: -
cdr3_aa: CASRTTRDTQYF; cdr3_nt: TGTGCCAGCAGGACAACTCGGGATACGCAGTATTTT; j_call: TRBJ2-3; v_call: TRBV6-1; d_call: -; clone_size: few
cdr3_aa: CASSYPDGRETQYF; cdr3_nt: TGTGCCAGCAGTTACCCCGACGGGAGGGAGACCCAGTACTTC; j_call: TRBJ2-5; v_call: TRBV6-6; d_call: TRBD2; clone_size: -
cdr3_aa: CASSLSQGASGNTIYF; cdr3_nt: TGCGCCAGCAGCCTATCACAGGGGGCGTCTGGAAACACCATATATTTT; j_call: TRBJ1-3; v_call: TRBV4-3; d_call: TRBD1; clone_size: -
cdr3_aa: CAINRLAGEETQYF; cdr3_nt: TGTGCCATCAATCGACTAGCGGGGGAAGAGACCCAGTACTTC; j_call: TRBJ2-5; v_call: TRBV10-3; d_call: TRBD2; clone_size: -